The T cell receptor (beta chain) described here comes from a study of blood T cell repertoires in COVID-19. Study overall: Sample material is recorded as cDNA or gDNA derived from T cells, B-cell-depleted T cells, or PBMCs.

Trimming took off 2 bases at V and 5 bases at J, with 18 bases between the two ends. This CDR3 has 16 residues. Germline V gene lookup returns CDR1 MGHRA and CDR2 YSYEKL. In the study's own analysis: For nucleated cells, counts were estimated from reference gene primer amplification. The assay was immunoSEQ multiplex PCR, and TCRdb's table has in-frame clones only and misses some. That table furnishes V, J and clone size, whereas the DNA furnished D and trimming. This sample has approximately 180,000 clones, with roughly 88% found just once. This clone was seen a single time. Specimen: peripheral blood. The chain joins TRBV4-1 to TRBJ2-5, with D possibly TRBD1 on 7 matching bases. This sequence was found in a woman over 75 with acute or convalescent COVID-19. The CDR3 spells CASSQFQHPGGETQYF. The CDR3 DNA sequence: TGCGCCAGCAGCCAATTTCAGCATCCAGGGGGGGAGACCCAGTACTTC.